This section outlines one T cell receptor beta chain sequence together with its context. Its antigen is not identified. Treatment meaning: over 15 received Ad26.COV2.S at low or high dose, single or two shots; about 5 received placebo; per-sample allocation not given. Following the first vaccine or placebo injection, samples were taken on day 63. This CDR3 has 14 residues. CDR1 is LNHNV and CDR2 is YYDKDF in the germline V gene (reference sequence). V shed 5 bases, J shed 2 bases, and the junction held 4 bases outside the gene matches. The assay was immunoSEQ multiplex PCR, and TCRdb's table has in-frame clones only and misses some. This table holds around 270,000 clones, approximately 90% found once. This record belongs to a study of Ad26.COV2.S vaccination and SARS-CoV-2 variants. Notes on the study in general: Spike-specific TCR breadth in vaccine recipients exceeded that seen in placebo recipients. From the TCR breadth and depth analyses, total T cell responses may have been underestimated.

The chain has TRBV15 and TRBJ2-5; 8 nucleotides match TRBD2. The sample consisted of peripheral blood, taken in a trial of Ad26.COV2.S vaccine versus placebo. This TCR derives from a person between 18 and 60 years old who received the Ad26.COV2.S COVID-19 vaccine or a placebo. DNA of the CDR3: TGTGCCACCAGCGTCGGCGGGGGGCAAGAGACCCAGTACTTC. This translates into CATSVGGGQETQYF.